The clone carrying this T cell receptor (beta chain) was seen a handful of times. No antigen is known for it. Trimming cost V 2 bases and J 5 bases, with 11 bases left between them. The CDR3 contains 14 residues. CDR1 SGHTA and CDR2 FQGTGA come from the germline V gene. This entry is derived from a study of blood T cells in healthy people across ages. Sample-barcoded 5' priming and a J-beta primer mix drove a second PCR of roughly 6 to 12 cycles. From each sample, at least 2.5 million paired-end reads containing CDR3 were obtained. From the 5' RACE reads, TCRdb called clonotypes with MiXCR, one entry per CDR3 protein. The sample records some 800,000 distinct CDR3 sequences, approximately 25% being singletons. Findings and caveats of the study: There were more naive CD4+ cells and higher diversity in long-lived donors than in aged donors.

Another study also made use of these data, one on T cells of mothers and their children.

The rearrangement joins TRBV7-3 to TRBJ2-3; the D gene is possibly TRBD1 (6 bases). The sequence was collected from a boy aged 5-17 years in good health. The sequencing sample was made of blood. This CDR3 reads CASSLWGQEDTQYF. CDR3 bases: TGTGCCAGCAGCTTATGGGGGCAGGAAGATACGCAGTATTTT. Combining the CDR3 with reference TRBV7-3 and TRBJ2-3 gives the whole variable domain GAGVSQTPSNKVTEKGKYVELRCDPISGHTALYWYRQSLGQGPEFLIYFQGTGAADDSGLPNDRFFAVRPEGSVSTLKIQRTERGDSAVYLCASSLWGQEDTQYFGPGTRLTVL.